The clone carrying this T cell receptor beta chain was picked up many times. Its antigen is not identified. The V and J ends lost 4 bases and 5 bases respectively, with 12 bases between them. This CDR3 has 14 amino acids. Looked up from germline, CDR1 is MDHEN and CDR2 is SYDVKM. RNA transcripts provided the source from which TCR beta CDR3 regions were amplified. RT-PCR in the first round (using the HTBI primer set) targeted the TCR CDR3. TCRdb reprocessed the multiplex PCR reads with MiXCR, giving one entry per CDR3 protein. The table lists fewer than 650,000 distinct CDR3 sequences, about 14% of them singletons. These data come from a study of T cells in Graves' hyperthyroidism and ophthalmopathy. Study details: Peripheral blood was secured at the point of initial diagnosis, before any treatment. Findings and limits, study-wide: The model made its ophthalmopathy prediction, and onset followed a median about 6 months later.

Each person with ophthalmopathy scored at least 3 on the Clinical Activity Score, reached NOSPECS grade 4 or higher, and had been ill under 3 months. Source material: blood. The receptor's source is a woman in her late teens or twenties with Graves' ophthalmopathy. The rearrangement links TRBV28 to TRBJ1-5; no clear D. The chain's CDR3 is CASSSRGLHQPQHF. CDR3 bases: TGTGCCAGCAGTTCCCGGGGTTTGCATCAGCCCCAGCATTTT. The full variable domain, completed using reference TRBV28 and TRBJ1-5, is DVKVTQSSRYLVKRTGEKVFLECVQDMDHENMFWYRQDPGLGLRLIYFSYDVKMKEKGDIPEGYSVSREKKERFSLILESASTNQTSMYLCASSSRGLHQPQHFGDGTRLSIL.